Sequencing of this T cell receptor (beta chain) was carried out in a study of T-cell memory formation after mild COVID-19 listed by TCRdb under 2021. Regarding the study in general: TCR sequence clusters from the two donors were largely donor specific. T-cell clones expanding and contracting after mild COVID-19 in a couple of donors were tracked by longitudinal TCRalpha and TCRbeta repertoire sequencing. The cohort comprised two young, previously healthy adult volunteers, one female and one male.

Sequencing took place on an Illumina NovaSeq 6000. TCRalpha and TCRbeta cDNA libraries were built by 5'RACE with constant-segment primers, adding sample barcodes and unique molecular identifiers. Trizol reagent was used to extract RNA from every sample. The libraries were amplified in two PCR steps, and the second step added a second sample barcode and Illumina TruSeq adapters. The libraries were sequenced on an Illumina NovaSeq using 2 x 150 bp paired-end reads. For the original study's pipeline: Reads were demultiplexed and collapsed into UMI-guided consensus sequences with migec v1.2.7. Using mixcr v2.1.11, UMI consensuses were aligned to TRA and TRB V and J templates and then assembled into clonotypes. A clonotype was counted as expanded or contracted only if both edgeR and NoisET called the change significant, with noise models trained on biological replicates. For edgeR calls, a false discovery rate-adjusted p below 0.01 and a log2 fold-change threshold of 1 were applied. As an exploratory analysis of dynamics, max-normalized trajectories of the 1000 most abundant clonotypes were examined by PCA with hierarchical clustering. Each responding clone was given a CD4 or CD8 phenotype based on the CD4+ and CD8+ repertoires, which had been sequenced separately. Clones were called with MiXCR by TCRdb after fastp trimmed the public reads at Q25, and only in-frame beta chains were retained. Under each unique CDR3 protein, matching rows form one entry showing the most common genes and DNA. In this record, the V and J calls reflect TCRdb's handling and not the investigators' own analysis. This sample gives some 190,000 distinct CDR3 sequences in total; roughly 18% of them show up just once. Roughly 2.6% of the sample belongs to the ten largest clones.

Results the study describes overall, beyond this receptor: From day 15 to 85, contracting clones showed balanced CD4/CD8 phenotypes, whereas a second wave of clones that expanded from day 15 to 37 leaned towards CD4+. Contracting CD4+ clones appeared mostly in the CM and EM memory subsets, whereas CD8+ clones were enriched in EMRA. The detection of some responding clones in pre-infection memory suggests that pre-existing cross-reactive memory T cells joined the SARS-CoV-2 response. Only a couple of mild cases were covered in the study, and larger cohorts including severe cases with pre-infection samples were considered necessary. SARS-CoV-2 specificity of the second-wave clones peaking on day 37 was not confirmed.

V drops 4 bases and J drops 4 bases, leaving 10 bases in between. The CDR3, from cysteine to phenylalanine, totals 13 residues. Just CDR3 DNA is preserved here, 39 bases in frame from base 1. Based on the germline V gene, the CDR1 and CDR2 sequences are SNHLY and FYNNEI. Ficoll-Paque density gradient centrifugation was used to isolate PBMCs. Remarks on this clonotype: This clone's antigen is unknown. Nothing much larger sits one base from this clone, and base qualities are not available.

The sequence came from an adult woman who had mild COVID-19 (a few samples of this study predate the infection). The sample titles of this study are shuffled in the database, so cell type and time point are left out; the donor was told from shared clones. The chain was built from TRBV2 and TRBJ1-2; the D gene assignment is ambiguous. The sequencing sample was made of PBMCs or a T cell subset sorted from them (not recorded which). The DNA sequence is TGTGCCAGCAGTGGCTACGGCTTCTATGGCTACACCTTC. Translation gives CASSGYGFYGYTF.